One and the same sample provided the 27 T cell receptor beta chains below, sequenced in a study of cytomegalovirus exposure and HLA in healthy donors. The PCR made use of 60 Vbeta and 13 Jbeta primers. Some clones are missing from TCRdb's copy, which holds only in-frame ones; the method was immunoSEQ multiplex PCR. The table has about 110,000 clones, around four fifths seen once; the top ten hold 1.6%. The material sequenced was PBMCs. The receptor set was obtained from a man in his forties or fifties in good health and CMV-seronegative.

The chain employs TRBV19 and TRBJ1-4; D unresolved. CDR3 size: 15 residues. Trimming shortened V by 6 bases and J by 0 bases, and 11 bases separated the two germline ends. CDR1 is LNHDA, CDR2 SQIVND, per germline (reference sequence). CDR3 protein: CASSTAQATNEKLFF. The CDR3 DNA follows: TGTGCCAGTAGCACCGCCCAGGCAACTAATGAAAAACTGTTTTTT. Using reference TRBV19 and TRBJ1-4 for the parts outside the CDR3, the full variable domain is DGGITQSPKYLFRKEGQNVTLSCEQNLNHDAMYWYRQDPGQGLRLIYYSQIVNDFQKGDIAEGYSVSREKKESFPLTVTSAQKNPTAFYLCASSTAQATNEKLFFGSGTQLSVL.

In this sample, this clone turned up a few times. This chain links TRBV7-6 with TRBJ1-1, with D tentatively TRBD1 (5 bases). Trimming shortened V by 4 bases and J by 1 base, and 7 bases separated the two germline ends. The CDR3 has 13 residues. Germline assignment: CDR1 SGHVS and CDR2 FNYEAQ. The chain's CDR3 is CASSSQGNTEAFF. In DNA, the CDR3 is TGTGCCAGCAGCTCTCAGGGGAACACTGAAGCTTTCTTT.

The chain couples TRBV11-2 to TRBJ1-2, with 11 bases fitting TRBD1. The trim removed 5 bases at V and 6 bases at J, leaving 5 bases unmatched. This CDR3 has 14 amino acids. Germline values: CDR1 SGHAT, CDR2 FQNNGV. The chain's CDR3 is CASSLRTGGDGYTF. Written as DNA, the CDR3 is TGTGCCAGCAGCCTACGGACAGGGGGCGATGGCTACACCTTC.

The chain uses TRBV28 and TRBJ1-2; D possibly corresponds to TRBD1 (5 bases). Germline V CDR1 and CDR2: MDHEN, SYDVKM. The CDR3 contains 14 residues. The germline V and J ends were trimmed by 5 bases and 4 bases, with 14 bases remaining between them. CDR3 DNA sequence: TGTGCCAGCAGTACCCCGGGGGGTCCCTATGGCTACACCTTC. It codes for CASSTPGGPYGYTF.

The chain carries TRBV5-1 and TRBJ1-2; 9 nucleotides align to TRBD1. The CDR3 has 16 amino acids. Trimming at V came to 4 bases and at J to 0 bases, leaving 7 bases not matched to a gene. The germline CDR1 and CDR2 sequences are SGHRS and YFSETQ. This CDR3 is CASSPRTGAPNYGYTF. The DNA of the CDR3 is TGCGCCAGCAGCCCCCGGACAGGGGCTCCTAACTATGGCTACACCTTC.

V gene TRBV7-9 combines with J gene TRBJ1-2; 9 bases are shared with TRBD1. V lost 2 bases, J lost 6 bases, and 4 bases stayed unmatched. CDR1 and CDR2 (germline): SEHNR, FQNEAQ (reference sequence). The CDR3 covers 14 residues. CDR3 coding DNA: TGTGCCAGCAGCTTATGGGACAGGGTAAATGGCTACACCTTC. It is translated as CASSLWDRVNGYTF.

This chain links TRBV7-8 with TRBJ2-2; TRBD1 might be the D (5 bases). This CDR3 has 15 residues. V dropped 2 bases and J dropped 3 bases, with 10 bases sitting between them. Germline CDR1 SGHVS, CDR2 FQNEAQ. Here the CDR3 DNA reads TGTGCCAGCAGCTTATCAACAGGCTACACCGGGGAGCTGTTTTTT. It specifies CASSLSTGYTGELFF.

This clone was observed a handful of times. The rearrangement joins TRBV7-8 to TRBJ1-6; TRBD1 matches 10 bases. Per germline, CDR1 SGHVS and CDR2 FQNEAQ. CDR3 size: 17 residues. V lost 1 base, J lost 6 bases, and 6 bases stayed unmatched. CDR3 nucleotides: TGTGCCAGCAGCTTAGTTGGGACAGGGGATCGTAATTCACCCCTCCACTTT. This translates into CASSLVGTGDRNSPLHF. The entire variable domain, with the rest obtained from reference TRBV7-8 and TRBJ1-6, is as follows: GAGVSQSPRYKVAKRGQDVALRCDPISGHVSLFWYQQALGQGPEFLTYFQNEAQLDKSGLPSDRFFAERPEGSVSTLKIQRTQQEDSAVYLCASSLVGTGDRNSPLHFGNGTRLTVT.

This chain joins TRBV7-6 and TRBJ2-7, with 10 bases identical to TRBD2. The V gene's germline CDR1 is SGHVS and CDR2 FNYEAQ. The CDR3 sequence is 15 residues long. V lost 4 bases to trimming and J lost 5 bases; unmatched junction nucleotides: 8. CDR3 sequence reads: CASSSSSGGFNEQYF. Here the CDR3 DNA reads TGTGCCAGCAGCTCGAGTAGCGGGGGGTTCAACGAGCAGTACTTC.

Only a few counts were recorded for this clone. This rearrangement joins TRBV27 to TRBJ2-5; TRBD2 might be the D (5 bases). V was shortened by 4 bases and J by 5 bases, with 11 bases between the two germline ends. Germline-derived CDR1 and CDR2 are MNHEY and SMNVEV (reference sequence). The CDR3 consists of 13 residues. CDR3 sequence: CASSSLSGETQYF. The CDR3 coding sequence is TGTGCCAGCAGTTCTCTTTCGGGGGAGACCCAGTACTTC.

This chain's CDR3 is CASSRTLGNQPQHF. CDR3 nucleotides: TGTGCCAGCAGTCGGACTCTCGGCAATCAGCCCCAGCATTTT. The chain joins TRBV5-5 to TRBJ1-5; no clear D. CDR1 and CDR2 from the germline V gene are SGHKS and YYEKEE (reference sequence). The germline V and J ends were trimmed by 5 bases and 2 bases, with 11 bases remaining between them. CDR3 length equals 14 residues.

The chain uses TRBV5-5 and TRBJ2-1; D possibly corresponds to TRBD2 (7 bases). CDR3 length equals 18 residues. In germline, CDR1 is SGHKS, CDR2 YYEKEE (reference sequence). Trimming removed 1 base from V and 2 bases from J, with 19 bases in between. The CDR3 DNA sequence: TGTGCCAGCAGCTTGACAGATCGGGGGGCCAGGACCTACAATGAGCAGTTCTTC. Translating it yields CASSLTDRGARTYNEQFF. The full variable domain, with the rest looked up from reference TRBV5-5 and TRBJ2-1, is DAGVTQSPTHLIKTRGQQVTLRCSPISGHKSVSWYQQVLGQGPQFIFQYYEKEERGRGNFPDRFSARQFPNYSSELNVNALLLGDSALYLCASSLTDRGARTYNEQFFGPGTRLTVL.

CDR3 region: CASSQLQGSTNEKLFF. The CDR3 coding sequence is TGTGCCAGCAGCCAACTCCAGGGGAGTACTAATGAAAAACTGTTTTTT. This chain uses TRBV4-2 with TRBJ1-4; D possibly corresponds to TRBD1 (6 bases). This CDR3 has 16 amino acids. Germline assignment: CDR1 LGHNA and CDR2 YNFKEQ. V was clipped by 2 bases and J by 2 bases, with 12 bases between them.

The chain has TRBV5-1 and TRBJ2-7, with D unclear. There are 13 residues in the CDR3. Germline loops: CDR1 SGHRS, CDR2 YFSETQ. V lost 2 bases and J 2 bases, leaving 8 bases between the germline ends. The CDR3 nucleotides read TGCGCCAGCAGCTTTGGCACCGCCTACGAGCAGTACTTC. Translating it yields CASSFGTAYEQYF. The full variable domain, in which reference TRBV5-1 and TRBJ2-7 provide the parts outside the CDR3, is KAGVTQTPRYLIKTRGQQVTLSCSPISGHRSVSWYQQTPGQGLQFLFEYFSETQRNKGNFPGRFSGRQFSNSRSEMNVSTLELGDSALYLCASSFGTAYEQYFGPGTRLTVT.

The rearrangement joins TRBV19 to TRBJ1-3, with 7 bases that match TRBD1. The length of the CDR3 is 14 residues. Trimming took 5 bases from V and 3 from J; bases not matched to a gene: 4. From germline, CDR1 is LNHDA and CDR2 SQIVND (reference sequence). The DNA for the CDR3 is TGTGCCAGTAGTTTCGACAGGGTTGGAAACACCATATATTTT. Amino acid sequence: CASSFDRVGNTIYF.

The chain has TRBV11-2 and TRBJ2-7, with D possibly being TRBD1 (6 bases). This CDR3 is 18 amino acids long. The ends were cut back, 3 bases at V and 0 bases at J, with 21 bases in the middle. Germline CDR1 reads SGHAT; CDR2 reads FQNNGV. CDR3 DNA sequence: TGTGCCAGCAGCTTTATCACCTTCACAGGGAAAGGCTCCTACGAGCAGTACTTC. This gives the protein CASSFITFTGKGSYEQYF.

A few counts support this clone. V and J are TRBV18 and TRBJ1-1; 7 bases map to TRBD1. The junction had 5 bases not matched to a gene; V was cut back by 2 bases and J by 5 bases. CDR3 length: 14 residues. Germline-derived CDR1 and CDR2 are KGHSH and LQKENI. The CDR3 nucleotides read TGTGCCAGCTCACCAGATGCAGGGGGGACTGAAGCTTTCTTT. Its translation is CASSPDAGGTEAFF.

J is TRBJ2-5 and V is TRBV5-1, with TRBD2 identical over 9 bases. CDR1 and CDR2 from the germline V gene are SGHRS and YFSETQ. The CDR3 totals 14 residues. V lost 6 bases and J lost 4; bases outside the gene matches: 7. The CDR3 region has the DNA TGCGCCAGCAACCCGGGACTAGCACGAGAGACCCAGTACTTC. Translation gives CASNPGLARETQYF.

The V call is TRBV5-4, the J call TRBJ1-2; 8 positions agree with TRBD1. The ends lost 5 bases at V and 3 bases at J; junction bases unmatched: 15. Germline V gene data show CDR1 as SGHNT and CDR2 as YYREEE (reference sequence). CDR3 length equals 17 residues. In DNA form, the CDR3 reads TGTGCCAGCAGGCCACCAGGGGGCGCGTGGCAGGACTATGGCTACACCTTC. Its protein is CASRPPGGAWQDYGYTF.

This chain uses TRBV4-3 with TRBJ2-2; 8 nucleotides align to TRBD2. V shed 1 base, J shed 7 bases, and the junction held 8 bases outside the gene matches. Germline V gene lookup returns CDR1 LGHNA and CDR2 YSLEER. This CDR3 region has 16 residues. As DNA, the CDR3 is TGCGCCAGCAGCCAAGTCGCGGGGGGCCAAGGCGGGGAGCTGTTTTTT. This encodes CASSQVAGGQGGELFF.

The chain uses TRBV6-4 and TRBJ1-2, with 7 bases that match TRBD1. The CDR3 covers 13 residues. In germline, CDR1 is MRHNA, CDR2 SNTAGT. V shed 5 bases, J shed 8 bases, and the junction held 8 bases outside the gene matches. The CDR3 bases are TGTGCCAGCAGTCCGGAACAGGGGTACGGCTACACCTTC. It codes for CASSPEQGYGYTF.

A few counts support this clone. Relative to the germline gene, one junction end is altered; a read error may explain this. CDR3 DNA: TGTGCTAGCAGCAGGGACAGGGGGCTAGGGGAGACCCAGTACTTC. Its translation is CASSRDRGLGETQYF. This chain connects TRBV7-7 to TRBJ2-5, with 12 bases aligning to TRBD1. The CDR3 has 15 amino acids. Germline-derived CDR1 and CDR2 are SSHAT and FNYEAQ (reference sequence).

Turning to this clone: Other DNA sequences in this specimen translate into the identical CDR3. The CDR3 nucleotides read TGTGCCAGCAGTAAGGGAGATTCCTACGAGCAGTACTTC. Translating it yields CASSKGDSYEQYF. The chain uses TRBV27 and TRBJ2-7, with D maybe TRBD2 (5 bases). The CDR3 runs 13 residues. The V end lost 5 bases, the J end lost 1 base, and 9 bases lay between the germline ends. The germline V gene has CDR1 MNHEY and CDR2 SMNVEV (reference sequence).

This clone was seen more than once but under ten times. The J gene is TRBJ2-6, the V gene TRBV6-1; D ambiguous. V was clipped by 7 bases and J by 2 bases, with 9 bases between them. Germline assignment: CDR1 MNHNS and CDR2 SASEGT. The CDR3 loop spans 14 amino acids. CDR3 residues: CASTPVAGANVLTF. CDR3 bases: TGTGCCAGCACCCCAGTGGCTGGGGCCAACGTCCTGACTTTC.

The genes are TRBV7-2 and TRBJ2-1; no clear D. Germline V gene lookup returns CDR1 SGHTA and CDR2 FQGNSA. The CDR3 sequence is 11 residues long. The V and J ends lost 3 bases and 8 bases respectively, with 5 bases between them. The CDR3 spells CASSFFDEQFF. The CDR3 DNA sequence: TGTGCCAGCAGCTTTTTCGATGAGCAGTTCTTC. The variable domain in full, with the rest retrieved from reference TRBV7-2 and TRBJ2-1, is GAGVSQSPSNKVTEKGKDVELRCDPISGHTALYWYRQSLGQGLEFLIYFQGNSAPDKSGLPSDRFSAERTGGSVSTLTIQRTQQEDSAVYLCASSFFDEQFFGPGTRLTVL.

The chain is built from TRBV11-2 and TRBJ2-1, with D perhaps TRBD1 (5 bases). Germline V gene lookup returns CDR1 SGHAT and CDR2 FQNNGV. CDR3 size: 13 residues. Trimming shortened V by 5 bases and J by 2 bases, and 7 bases separated the two germline ends. The CDR3 DNA reads TGTGCCAGCAGCCAGACAGCCTACAATGAGCAGTTCTTC. Translated: CASSQTAYNEQFF. Full variable domain (remainder filled in from reference TRBV11-2 and TRBJ2-1): EAGVAQSPRYKIIEKRQSVAFWCNPISGHATLYWYQQILGQGPKLLIQFQNNGVVDDSQLPKDRFSAERLKGVDSTLKIQPAKLEDSAVYLCASSQTAYNEQFFGPGTRLTVL.

The chain has TRBV28 and TRBJ1-2; no reliable D call. This CDR3 region has 13 residues. CDR1 MDHEN and CDR2 SYDVKM come from the germline V gene. The V gene lost 2 bases and the J gene lost 0 bases, with 4 bases spanning the gap. Here the CDR3 DNA reads TGTGCCAGCAGTTTAGACACTAACTATGGCTACACCTTC. Its translation is CASSLDTNYGYTF.